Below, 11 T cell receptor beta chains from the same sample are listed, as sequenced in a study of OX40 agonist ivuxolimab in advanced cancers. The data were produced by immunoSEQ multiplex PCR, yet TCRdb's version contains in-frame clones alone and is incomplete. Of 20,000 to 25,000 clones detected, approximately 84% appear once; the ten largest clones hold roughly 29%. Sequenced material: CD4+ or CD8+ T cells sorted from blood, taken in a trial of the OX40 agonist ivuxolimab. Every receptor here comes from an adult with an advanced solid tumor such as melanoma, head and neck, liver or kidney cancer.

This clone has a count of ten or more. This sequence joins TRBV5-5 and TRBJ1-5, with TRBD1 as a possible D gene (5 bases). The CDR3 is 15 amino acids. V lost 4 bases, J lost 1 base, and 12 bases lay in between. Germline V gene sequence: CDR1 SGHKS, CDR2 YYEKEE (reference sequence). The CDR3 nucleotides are TGTGCCAGCAGCATAGAGGGGATAAGCAATCAGCCCCAGCATTTT. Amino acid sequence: CASSIEGISNQPQHF.

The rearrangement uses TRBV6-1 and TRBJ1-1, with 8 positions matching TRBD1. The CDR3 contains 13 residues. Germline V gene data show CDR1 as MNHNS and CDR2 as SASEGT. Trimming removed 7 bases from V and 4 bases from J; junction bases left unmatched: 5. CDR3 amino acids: CASILDRGTEAFF. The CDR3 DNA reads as TGTGCCAGCATCCTAGACAGGGGCACTGAAGCTTTCTTT.

DNA for the CDR3: TGTGCCAGCAGTGTTTCACCGACCGGAGAATCTGGAAACACCATATATTTT. Translated: CASSVSPTGESGNTIYF. The chain is built from TRBV2 and TRBJ1-3, with no clear D. Germline V gene data show CDR1 as SNHLY and CDR2 as FYNNEI. Trimming stripped 4 bases from V and 1 base from J, with 17 bases between. The CDR3 consists of 17 residues.

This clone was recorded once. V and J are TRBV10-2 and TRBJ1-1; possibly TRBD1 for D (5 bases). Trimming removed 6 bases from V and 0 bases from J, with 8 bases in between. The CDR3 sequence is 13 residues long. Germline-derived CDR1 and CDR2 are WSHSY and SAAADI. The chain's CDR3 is CASREGLNTEAFF. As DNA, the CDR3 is TGCGCCAGCAGGGAGGGACTGAACACTGAAGCTTTCTTT.

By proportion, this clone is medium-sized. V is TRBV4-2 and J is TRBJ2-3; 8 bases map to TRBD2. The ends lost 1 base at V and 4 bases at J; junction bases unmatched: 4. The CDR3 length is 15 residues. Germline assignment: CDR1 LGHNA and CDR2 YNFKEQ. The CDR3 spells CASSQGAGESDTQYF. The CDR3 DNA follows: TGTGCCAGCAGCCAAGGAGCGGGAGAATCAGATACGCAGTATTTT.

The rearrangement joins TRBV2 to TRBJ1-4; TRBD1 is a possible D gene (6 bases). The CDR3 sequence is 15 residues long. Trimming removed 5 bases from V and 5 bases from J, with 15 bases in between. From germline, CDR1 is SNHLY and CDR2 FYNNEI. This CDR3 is CASSRGRQENEKLFF. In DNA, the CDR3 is TGTGCCAGCAGTAGGGGTAGACAGGAAAATGAAAAACTGTTTTTT. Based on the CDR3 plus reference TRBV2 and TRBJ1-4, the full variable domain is EPEVTQTPSHQVTQMGQEVILRCVPISNHLYFYWYRQILGQKVEFLVSFYNNEISEKSEIFDDQFSVERPDGSNFTLKIRSTKLEDSAMYFCASSRGRQENEKLFFGSGTQLSVL.

CDR3 region: CASSWGYQQFF. The CDR3 bases are TGTGCCAGCAGCTGGGGCTACCAGCAGTTCTTC. The chain employs TRBV7-9 and TRBJ2-1, with D possibly matching TRBD1 (5 bases). The germline V gene has CDR1 SEHNR and CDR2 FQNEAQ (reference sequence). Trimming cost V 4 bases and J 11 bases, with 9 bases left between them. This CDR3 comprises 11 residues. Full variable domain (missing parts from reference TRBV7-9 and TRBJ2-1): DTGVSQNPRHKITKRGQNVTFRCDPISEHNRLYWYRQTLGQGPEFLTYFQNEAQLEKSRLLSDRFSAERPKGSFSTLEIQRTEQGDSAMYLCASSWGYQQFFGPGTRLTVL.

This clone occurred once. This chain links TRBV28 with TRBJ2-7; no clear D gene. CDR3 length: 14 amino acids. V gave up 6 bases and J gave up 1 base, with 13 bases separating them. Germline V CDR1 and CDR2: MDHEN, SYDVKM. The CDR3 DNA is TGTGCCAGCAGGTTAAGGATCTCTTCCTACGAGCAGTACTTC. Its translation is CASRLRISSYEQYF.

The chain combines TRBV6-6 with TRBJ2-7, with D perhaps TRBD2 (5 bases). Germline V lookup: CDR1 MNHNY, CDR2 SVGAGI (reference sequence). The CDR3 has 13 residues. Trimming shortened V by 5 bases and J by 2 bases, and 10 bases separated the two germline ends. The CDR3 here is CASSPGSTYEQYF. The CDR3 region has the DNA TGTGCCAGCAGTCCGGGGTCAACCTACGAGCAGTACTTC.

The CDR3 DNA reads TGTGCCAGCAGCCTCATCGGGGAGGGCGGTGAGCAGTTCTTC. Translation: CASSLIGEGGEQFF. The chain links TRBV4-2 to TRBJ2-1; 7 bases are a match to TRBD2. Germline trimming cut 4 bases from V and 9 bases from J; bases unmatched to any gene: 9. The CDR3 is made up of 14 amino acids. In germline, CDR1 is LGHNA, CDR2 YNFKEQ.

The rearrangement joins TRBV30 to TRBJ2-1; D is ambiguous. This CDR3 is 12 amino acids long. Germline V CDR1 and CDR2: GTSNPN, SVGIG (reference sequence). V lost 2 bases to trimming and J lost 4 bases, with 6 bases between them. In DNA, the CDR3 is TGTGCCTGGAGTATTCCTTACAATGAGCAGTTCTTC. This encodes CAWSIPYNEQFF.